This passage covers 22 T cell receptor beta chains from one sample sequenced in a study of blood T cell repertoires in COVID-19 (dated by TCRdb to 2020 to 2022). The library was generated by the immunoSEQ multiplex PCR assay. TCRdb retrieved this table from immuneACCESS and kept in-frame rearrangements only. Not all clones are present; in checked studies, unresolved V genes account for under half, and no reason is known for the remainder. This sample lists about 140,000 clones; roughly 88% were detected once. 1.7% of the sample is held by the ten biggest clonotypes. The specimen was peripheral blood. The receptor set was obtained from a woman in her 50s with acute or convalescent COVID-19.

This clone has a single count. The chain has TRBV5-8 and TRBJ2-5, with 9 bases matching TRBD2. The CDR3 runs to 15 residues. Per the germline V gene, CDR1 is SGHTS and CDR2 is YDEGEE. The V gene end was trimmed by 0 bases and the J gene end by 4 bases; junction bases not matched to a gene: 4. The CDR3 sequence is CASSLGSGGTETQYF. CDR3 DNA sequence: TGTGCCAGCAGCTTGGGTAGCGGGGGTACAGAGACCCAGTACTTC.

The chain has TRBV27 and TRBJ2-7; 13 bases are shared with TRBD2. Trimming removed 8 bases from V and 2 bases from J; junction bases left unmatched: 6. CDR1 is MNHEY and CDR2 is SMNVEV in the germline V gene (reference sequence). The CDR3 sequence is 15 residues long. CDR3 sequence reads: CASGVGTSGTYEQYF. The CDR3 DNA sequence: TGTGCCAGCGGGGTCGGGACTAGCGGGACCTACGAGCAGTACTTC.

The rearrangement joins TRBV27 to TRBJ1-3; D perhaps matches TRBD1 (5 bases). V lost 3 bases and J lost 4, with 7 bases in between. The CDR3 has 13 residues. Per germline, CDR1 MNHEY and CDR2 SMNVEV (reference sequence). The CDR3 DNA reads TGTGCCAGCAGTTTGGGGGGGGGAAACACCATATATTTT. It encodes CASSLGGGNTIYF.

The chain couples TRBV3-1 (or the pseudogene TRBV3-2) to TRBJ2-1, with 8 positions matching TRBD2. The germline V gene encodes CDR1 LGHDT and CDR2 YNNKEL (reference sequence). This CDR3 spans 16 amino acids. V shed 1 base, J shed 2 bases, and the junction held 4 bases outside the gene matches. This chain's CDR3 is CASSQGGGLAYNEQFF. The CDR3 DNA reads as TGTGCCAGCAGCCAAGGCGGGGGACTAGCCTACAATGAGCAGTTCTTC.

The J gene is TRBJ1-2, the V gene TRBV7-8; perhaps TRBD1 as D (5 bases). The CDR3 spans 15 residues. V was shortened by 5 bases and J by 4 bases, with 17 bases between the two germline ends. CDR1 SGHVS and CDR2 FQNEAQ come from the germline V gene. In DNA form, the CDR3 reads TGTGCCAGCAGCCGGAATTGGGGCCAGACCTATGGCTACACCTTC. Residues: CASSRNWGQTYGYTF. The full variable domain, with the rest looked up from reference TRBV7-8 and TRBJ1-2, is GAGVSQSPRYKVAKRGQDVALRCDPISGHVSLFWYQQALGQGPEFLTYFQNEAQLDKSGLPSDRFFAERPEGSVSTLKIQRTQQEDSAVYLCASSRNWGQTYGYTFGSGTRLTVV.

This clone was found a few times. The rearrangement uses TRBV7-3 and TRBJ1-1, with D possibly matching TRBD1 (5 bases). V shed 0 bases and J shed 0 bases, with 8 bases lying between them. Germline assignment: CDR1 SGHTA and CDR2 FQGTGA. This CDR3 has 15 amino acids. This CDR3 reads CASSLTGLMNTEAFF. CDR3 nucleotide sequence: TGTGCCAGCAGCTTAACGGGGCTTATGAACACTGAAGCTTTCTTT.

V is TRBV7-2 and J is TRBJ1-2; 7 bases match TRBD1. Germline V gives CDR1 SGHTA, CDR2 FQGNSA. With V trimmed by 4 bases and J by 6 bases, 8 bases remained unmatched. The CDR3 totals 14 residues. As DNA, the CDR3 is TGTGCCAGCAGCTCGTTCGACAGGGTGGATGGCTACACCTTC. Amino acids: CASSSFDRVDGYTF.

This chain joins TRBV19 and TRBJ2-7, with D tentatively TRBD1 (6 bases). Trimming stripped 4 bases from V and 5 bases from J, with 18 bases between. CDR3 length equals 15 residues. The germline gives CDR1 LNHDA, CDR2 SQIVND (reference sequence). CDR3 nucleotides: TGTGCCAGTAGTAAAAAAGTACAGGGAAATCACGAGCAGTACTTC. Translating it yields CASSKKVQGNHEQYF.

The CDR3 reads CASSMGLTLAYNEQFF. The CDR3 coding sequence is TGTGCCAGTAGTATGGGACTCACCCTAGCCTACAATGAGCAGTTCTTC. The V and J genes are TRBV19 and TRBJ2-1, with a weak D call TRBD2 (6 bases). The germline gives CDR1 LNHDA, CDR2 SQIVND (reference sequence). Trimming shortened V by 3 bases and J by 2 bases, and 14 bases separated the two germline ends. The CDR3 has 16 residues. The entire variable domain, with the rest obtained from reference TRBV19 and TRBJ2-1, is as follows: DGGITQSPKYLFRKEGQNVTLSCEQNLNHDAMYWYRQDPGQGLRLIYYSQIVNDFQKGDIAEGYSVSREKKESFPLTVTSAQKNPTAFYLCASSMGLTLAYNEQFFGPGTRLTVL.

The rearrangement links TRBV20-1 to TRBJ2-7; a possible D gene is TRBD2 (6 bases). Germline CDR1 is DFQATT and CDR2 is SNEGSKA (reference sequence). CDR3 length equals 16 residues. V gave up 3 bases and J gave up 2 bases, with 20 bases separating them. The CDR3 reads CSASPLVAGRAYEQYF. The DNA of the CDR3 is TGCAGTGCTAGTCCTTTGGTCGCGGGGCGGGCCTACGAGCAGTACTTC.

The CDR3 sequence: CASSLDTQYF. In DNA, the CDR3 is TGTGCCAGCAGTCTAGATACGCAGTATTTT. V usage is TRBV11-2 and J usage is TRBJ2-3, with D hard to call. The CDR3 is made up of 10 amino acids. The germline V gene has CDR1 SGHAT and CDR2 FQNNGV. Deletions cut 6 bases from V and 5 bases from J, with 3 bases between.

The chain couples TRBV10-3 to TRBJ1-5; no definite D call. Germline CDR1 ENHRY, CDR2 SYGVKD. The CDR3 is made up of 18 amino acids. V gave up 0 bases and J gave up 4 bases, with 19 bases separating them. The CDR3 here is CAISESIGYGEFNQPQHF. The CDR3 coding sequence is TGTGCCATCAGTGAGTCGATAGGGTACGGGGAATTTAATCAGCCCCAGCATTTT.

This chain joins TRBV28 and TRBJ1-4; no clear D gene. This CDR3 spans 15 amino acids. CDR1 and CDR2 (germline): MDHEN, SYDVKM. The germline V and J ends were trimmed by 5 bases and 11 bases, with 21 bases remaining between them. DNA for the CDR3: TGTGCCAGCAGTCCCGGGAGGGTTCTAGCGGCGAAACTGTTTTTT. Its protein is CASSPGRVLAAKLFF.

The chain joins TRBV19 to TRBJ2-6; 14 nucleotides line up with TRBD2. Germline loops: CDR1 LNHDA, CDR2 SQIVND (reference sequence). CDR3 size: 17 residues. J was trimmed by 2 bases and V by 7 bases; bases with no gene match: 4. The CDR3 protein is CASNRLAGGAGANVLTF. CDR3 nucleotides: TGTGCCAGTAACAGACTAGCGGGAGGGGCTGGGGCCAACGTCCTGACTTTC.

The V call is TRBV10-3, the J call TRBJ1-1; no reliable D call. Between the trimmed V and J ends, which lost 0 bases and 3 bases, there was a span of 8 bases. Germline CDR1 is ENHRY and CDR2 is SYGVKD. The CDR3 spans 14 residues. In DNA, the CDR3 is TGTGCCATCAGTGAGTCGGGAGGTGACACTGAAGCTTTCTTT. This sequence encodes CAISESGGDTEAFF.

This chain connects TRBV2 to TRBJ1-2; a weak D match, TRBD1 (5 bases). CDR3 size: 14 residues. CDR1 and CDR2 from the germline V gene are SNHLY and FYNNEI. Trimming took off 4 bases at V and 7 bases at J, with 16 bases between the two ends. The CDR3 DNA reads TGTGCCAGCAGTGCCGCGACAGAGGCGTCTGGCTACACCTTC. It codes for CASSAATEASGYTF.

This chain connects TRBV29-1 to TRBJ2-2; possible D gene TRBD2, 5 bases. The CDR3 consists of 16 residues. Germline loops: CDR1 SQVTM, CDR2 ANQGSEA. Between the trimmed V and J ends, which lost 4 bases and 3 bases, there was a span of 18 bases. CDR3 sequence (DNA): TGCAGCGTTGCCGGTGCTGGCGGGCCCGACACCGGGGAGCTGTTTTTT. This codes for CSVAGAGGPDTGELFF.

The chain is built from TRBV3-1 (or the pseudogene TRBV3-2) and TRBJ1-5, with 8 bases aligning to TRBD1. Germline loops: CDR1 LGHDT, CDR2 YNNKEL (reference sequence). Unmatched junction bases numbered 7, after V lost 4 bases and J lost 2 bases. The CDR3 is made up of 16 amino acids. The CDR3 DNA reads as TGTGCCAGCAGCCTTTCAGGGGGCGTCGGCAATCAGCCCCAGCATTTT. Amino acids: CASSLSGGVGNQPQHF.

The J gene is TRBJ1-4, the V gene TRBV7-9, with TRBD1 as a possible D gene (6 bases). The ends were cut back, 6 bases at V and 3 bases at J, with 17 bases in the middle. This CDR3 is built from 16 residues. Germline V gives CDR1 SEHNR, CDR2 FQNEAQ (reference sequence). The CDR3 DNA reads as TGTGCCAGCAGGACCGGGACAAGGGGGTCTAATGAAAAACTGTTTTTT. Translating gives CASRTGTRGSNEKLFF.

About this clone itself: This specimen includes other DNA sequences encoding the same CDR3. The chain recombines TRBV3-1 (or the pseudogene TRBV3-2) with TRBJ2-7; D might be TRBD1 (5 bases). This CDR3 spans 13 amino acids. Germline CDR1 LGHDT, CDR2 YNNKEL (reference sequence). The ends were cut back, 0 bases at V and 3 bases at J, with 6 bases in the middle. The CDR3 region has the DNA TGTGCCAGCAGCCAAGAAGGGGTCTACGAGCAGTACTTC. Translating it yields CASSQEGVYEQYF.

The chain employs TRBV7-2 and TRBJ1-1; 7 bases are shared with TRBD1. The CDR3 is made up of 17 amino acids. Germline lookup yields CDR1 SGHTA and CDR2 FQGNSA. V was clipped by 5 bases and J by 0 bases; unmatched bases: 12. CDR3 amino acids: CASSKRQGVDMNTEAFF. The CDR3 nucleotides are TGTGCCAGCAGCAAGAGACAGGGAGTTGACATGAACACTGAAGCTTTCTTT.

V is TRBV7-3 and J is TRBJ1-1, with TRBD1 as a possible D gene (6 bases). Germline V gene data show CDR1 as SGHTA and CDR2 as FQGTGA. The CDR3 spans 15 residues. V was pared by 5 bases and J by 5 bases, with 18 bases between. The CDR3, as DNA: TGTGCCAGCAGCCTAAGTAAGACAGGAGGTACTGAAGCTTTCTTT. Its protein product is CASSLSKTGGTEAFF.